A single sample gave rise to the 13 T cell receptor beta chains below, sequenced in a study of CD8+CD57+ T cells in acquired aplastic anemia (dated by TCRdb to between 2017 and 2018). The patients picked for sequencing were ones in whom flow cytometry had shown an expansion of CD8+CD57+ cells. Sequenced using an Illumina HiSeq 2000. Genomic DNA served as template for TCR beta VDJ combination and CDR3 sequence profiling. The public reads were quality trimmed at Q25 with fastp and then assembled into clones with MiXCR by TCRdb, keeping productive beta chains. Each entry merges the rows of one CDR3 protein and shows their most common DNA and genes. The sample data list 150,000 to 200,000 distinct CDR3 sequences, and over 55% of these were observed just once. The ten largest clones represent more than 35% of the sample. Sequencing was done on a sample of sorted CD4+, CD8+, or CD8+CD57+ T cells (not recorded which) from PBMCs. Receptors were obtained from a human donor with aplastic anemia.

The rearrangement links TRBV7-9 to TRBJ1-2, with D possibly TRBD1 on 6 matching bases. The V gene lost 2 bases and the J gene lost 4 bases, with 14 bases spanning the gap. This CDR3 has 15 residues. CDR1 is SEHNR, CDR2 FQNEAQ, per germline (reference sequence). This CDR3 is CASSLTDSPIYGYTF. The CDR3 nucleotides read TGTGCCAGCAGCTTAACGGACAGCCCTATCTATGGCTACACCTTC.

The V call is TRBV10-2, the J call TRBJ2-7; D unresolved. Per germline, CDR1 WSHSY and CDR2 SAAADI. This CDR3 contains 13 residues. Trimming shortened V by 6 bases and J by 2 bases, and 11 bases separated the two germline ends. Written as DNA, the CDR3 is TGCGCCAGCAGCGGGCTCTATCCCTACGAGCAGTACTTC. Protein product: CASSGLYPYEQYF.

This chain joins TRBV7-9 and TRBJ2-7; a possible D gene is TRBD2 (7 bases). V gave up 5 bases and J gave up 2 bases, with 16 bases separating them. The CDR3 totals 15 residues. Germline CDR1 and CDR2: SEHNR and FQNEAQ (reference sequence). CDR3 sequence: CASSPSGGDPYEQYF. The CDR3 coding sequence is TGTGCCAGCAGCCCCTCGGGGGGCGACCCCTACGAGCAGTACTTC.

The DNA for the CDR3 is TGTGCCAGCAGCCGGACAGTGATCGATTCACCCCTCCACTTT. The encoded protein is CASSRTVIDSPLHF. The chain carries TRBV7-4 and TRBJ1-6, with D maybe TRBD1 (6 bases). The length of the CDR3 is 14 residues. With 5 bases removed from V and 8 bases from J, the gap between germline ends came to 13 bases. Germline assignment: CDR1 SGHVT and CDR2 SQSDAQ.

The rearrangement uses TRBV5-1 and TRBJ1-1; TRBD1 matches 7 bases. V shed 2 bases, J shed 3 bases, and the junction held 1 base outside the gene matches. CDR1 is SGHRS, CDR2 YFSETQ, per germline. CDR3 size: 13 residues. CDR3 in amino acids: CASSFTGDTEAFF. The CDR3 DNA follows: TGCGCCAGCAGCTTTACAGGGGACACTGAAGCTTTCTTT.

This chain joins TRBV6-6 and TRBJ2-7; 7 nucleotides line up with TRBD2. The CDR3 is 16 residues long. V gave up 0 bases and J gave up 0 bases; unmatched junction bases: 5. Per the germline V gene, CDR1 is MNHNY and CDR2 is SVGAGI (reference sequence). This chain's CDR3 is CASSYSGGFSSYEQYF. CDR3 DNA sequence: TGTGCCAGCAGTTACTCGGGGGGGTTTAGCTCCTACGAGCAGTACTTC.

The chain joins TRBV29-1 to TRBJ2-3, with TRBD1 matching over 9 bases. J gave up 1 base and V 7 bases, and 9 bases lay outside the gene matches. The germline CDR1 and CDR2 sequences are SQVTM and ANQGSEA. The CDR3 has 15 amino acids. CDR3 nucleotides: TGCAGCGCTCCGACCCGGGACAGGGGCACAGATACGCAGTATTTT. Residues: CSAPTRDRGTDTQYF.

This chain links TRBV12-3 or TRBV12-4 with TRBJ1-1, with D unresolved. Deletions cut 1 base from V and 10 bases from J, with 4 bases between. The CDR3 extends over 10 amino acids. The CDR3 region is CASSLVGAFF. Here the CDR3 DNA reads TGTGCCAGCAGTTTAGTTGGAGCTTTCTTT.

In its sample, this clonotype was seen a few times. The junction does not match germline at one end; this may be a read error. J is TRBJ2-3 and V is TRBV7-9; 12 bases match TRBD2. The CDR3 consists of 16 residues. Germline CDR1 and CDR2: SEHNR and FQNEAQ (reference sequence). This CDR3 reads CATSSGTSGSTDTQYF. For the CDR3, the DNA is TGTGCCACCAGCAGTGGGACTAGCGGGAGCACAGATACGCAGTATTTT.

V gene TRBV20-1 combines with J gene TRBJ2-3; no clear D. V lost 3 bases, J lost 0 bases, and 7 bases lay in between. Per the germline V gene, CDR1 is DFQATT and CDR2 is SNEGSKA (reference sequence). The CDR3 runs to 13 residues. The CDR3 here is CSARIRSTDTQYF. Written as DNA, the CDR3 is TGCAGTGCTAGGATCCGGAGCACAGATACGCAGTATTTT.

This sequence joins TRBV13 and TRBJ2-2, with 8 bases aligning to TRBD1. Unmatched junction bases numbered 11, after V lost 7 bases and J lost 4 bases. In germline, CDR1 is PRHDT, CDR2 FYEKMQ (reference sequence). CDR3 size: 16 residues. The CDR3 sequence is CASTSVVQGATGELFF. The CDR3, as DNA: TGTGCCAGCACGTCGGTCGTCCAGGGGGCCACCGGGGAGCTGTTTTTT.

On this clonotype: A junction boundary mismatches the germline segment, possibly from a read error. The chain recombines TRBV5-5 with TRBJ2-7; tentative D call: TRBD2 (5 bases). The CDR3 extends over 16 amino acids. Germline CDR1 is SGHKS and CDR2 is YYEKEE (reference sequence). CDR3 loop: CASSNGQQLRRDEQYF. For the CDR3, the DNA is TGCGCCAGCAGCAACGGGCAACAGCTGAGGCGGGACGAGCAGTACTTC.

V is TRBV3-1 and J is TRBJ2-7; possibly TRBD1 or TRBD2 for D (5 bases each). V was cut by 1 base and J by 2 bases, with 9 bases left in between. Germline CDR1 and CDR2: LGHDT and YNNKEL (reference sequence). The CDR3 contains 14 residues. CDR3 in amino acids: CASSQGQGPYEQYF. DNA for the CDR3: TGTGCCAGCAGCCAAGGGCAGGGACCCTACGAGCAGTACTTC.